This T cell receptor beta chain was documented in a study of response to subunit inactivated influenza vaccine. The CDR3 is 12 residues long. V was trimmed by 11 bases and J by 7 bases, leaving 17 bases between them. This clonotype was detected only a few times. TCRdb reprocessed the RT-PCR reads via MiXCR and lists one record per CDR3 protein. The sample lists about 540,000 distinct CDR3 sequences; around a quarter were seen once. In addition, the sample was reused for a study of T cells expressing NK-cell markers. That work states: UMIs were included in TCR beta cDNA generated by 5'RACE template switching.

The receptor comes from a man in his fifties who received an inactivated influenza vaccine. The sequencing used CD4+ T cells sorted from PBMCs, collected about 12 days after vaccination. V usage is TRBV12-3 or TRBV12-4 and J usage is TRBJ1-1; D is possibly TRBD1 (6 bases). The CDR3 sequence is CACHDRRHEAFF. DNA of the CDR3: TGTGCCTGCCATGACAGGAGACATGAAGCTTTCTTT.